These T cell receptor beta chains were read from a single sample in a study of cytomegalovirus exposure and HLA in healthy donors. Assay used: immunoSEQ multiplex PCR; TCRdb lists only in-frame clones, some missing. The repertoire holds about 110,000 clones, with more than 75% as singletons. Sequencing was carried out using PBMCs. Receptor source: a young man in good health and CMV-seropositive. CDR3s include the opening cysteine and the closing phenylalanine or tryptophan. The D gene is left open where the match is weak. Clone size is shown for a subset of rows, as once, few, many or a class of expanded clone.

>.|TRBD2|TRBV4-1|TRBJ2-3
CASSQVAGSTDTQYF
TGCGCCAGCAGCCAAGTAGCGGGTAGCACAGATACGCAGTATTTT
>.|.|TRBV7-6|TRBJ1-1
CASSAPPGGLNTEAFF
TGTGCCAGCAGCGCACCCCCCGGGGGGCTTAACACTGAAGCTTTCTTT
>.|TRBD2|TRBV14|TRBJ2-7
CASSQAFGGGAYEQYF
TGTGCCAGCAGCCAAGCCTTTGGCGGGGGGGCATACGAGCAGTACTTC
>.|.|TRBV5-4|TRBJ1-2
CASSLVPGNYGYTF
TGTGCCAGCAGCTTGGTCCCAGGGAACTATGGCTACACCTTC
>once|TRBD1|TRBV2|TRBJ1-1
CASRRQGARQGTEAFF
TGTGCCAGCAGGAGACAGGGGGCCCGTCAGGGGACTGAAGCTTTCTTT
>.|.|TRBV5-1|TRBJ2-5
CASSLMVRTQETQYF
TGCGCCAGCAGCTTAATGGTCAGGACACAAGAGACCCAGTACTTC
>.|.|TRBV5-1|TRBJ2-5
CASSGRQKETQYF
TGCGCCAGCAGCGGTCGACAGAAAGAGACCCAGTACTTC
>.|TRBD1|TRBV19|TRBJ2-1
CASSTQPGQNNEQFF
TGTGCCAGTAGTACCCAGCCGGGACAGAACAATGAGCAGTTCTTC
>.|.|TRBV18|TRBJ2-7
CASSQEISYEQYF
TGTGCCAGCTCACAGGAGATCTCCTACGAGCAGTACTTC
>few|TRBD2|TRBV7-2|TRBJ2-1
CASSLGPSGGENNEQFF
TGTGCCAGCAGCTTGGGGCCTAGCGGGGGGGAGAACAATGAGCAGTTCTTC
>.|.|TRBV6-5|TRBJ2-2
CASSYSNRGELFF
TGTGCCAGCAGTTACTCGAATCGGGGGGAGCTGTTTTTT
>.|TRBD1|TRBV7-9|TRBJ1-1
CASRITGEAEAFF
TGTGCCAGCAGAATTACAGGGGAAGCTGAAGCTTTCTTT
>.|.|TRBV5-1|TRBJ2-2
CASINLPGITDTGELFF
TGCGCCAGCATCAACCTTCCGGGGATTACGGACACCGGGGAGCTGTTTTTT
>.|TRBD2|TRBV5-1|TRBJ2-1
CASSLAAGVGDEQFF
TGCGCCAGCAGCTTGGCGGCGGGGGTGGGTGATGAGCAGTTCTTC
>few|.|TRBV6-5|TRBJ2-2
CASSLIDSGPGELFF
TGTGCCAGCAGCCTTATAGACAGCGGGCCCGGGGAGCTGTTTTTT
>.|TRBD1|TRBV19|TRBJ1-1
CASIPTGVWGMAFF
TGTGCCAGTATCCCCACAGGGGTTTGGGGGATGGCTTTCTTT
>.|.|TRBV5-4|TRBJ2-7
CASSARRVHSYEQYF
TGTGCCAGCAGCGCTCGGCGGGTCCACTCCTACGAGCAGTACTTC
>.|TRBD1|TRBV6-5|TRBJ2-7
CASSYGTGLLEQYF
TGTGCCAGCAGTTACGGGACAGGCCTGCTCGAGCAGTACTTC
>.|.|TRBV14|TRBJ1-2
CASSRWPFTGFKGYTF
TGTGCCAGCAGCCGCTGGCCCTTTACAGGTTTTAAAGGCTACACCTTC
>.|TRBD1|TRBV6-1|TRBJ1-5
CASSGDRDQPQHF
TGTGCCAGCAGTGGGGACAGGGATCAGCCCCAGCATTTT
>.|.|TRBV5-1|TRBJ1-2
CASSSEGRQGYTF
TGCGCCAGCAGCTCAGAAGGCAGGCAGGGCTACACCTTC
>once|TRBD2|TRBV6-4|TRBJ2-1
CASSDSAGGPTFYNEQFF
TGTGCCAGCAGTGACTCCGCGGGGGGTCCAACTTTCTACAATGAGCAGTTCTTC
>.|.|TRBV18|TRBJ1-1
CASSPLEQMGAFF
TGTGCCAGCTCACCACTGGAACAGATGGGAGCTTTCTTT
>once|TRBD1|TRBV5-4|TRBJ1-2
CASSLAAGTGLGYTF
TGTGCCAGCAGCTTGGCAGCCGGGACAGGGCTCGGCTACACCTTC
>few|TRBD1|TRBV6-5|TRBJ2-7
CASKTGTGAYEQYF
TGTGCCAGCAAAACCGGGACAGGGGCCTACGAGCAGTACTTC
>.|TRBD1|TRBV5-6|TRBJ2-4
CASSPSTGGGDSQYF
TGTGCCAGCAGCCCATCGACAGGGGGCGGGGACAGTCAGTACTTC
>.|TRBD1|TRBV11-3|TRBJ1-1
CASSDRDSQAFF
TGTGCCAGCAGCGACCGGGACAGCCAAGCTTTCTTT
>.|TRBD1|TRBV5-4|TRBJ1-1
CASSLEETGKRAFF
TGTGCCAGCAGCTTGGAAGAGACAGGGAAACGCGCTTTCTTT
>.|TRBD2|TRBV5-4|TRBJ2-7
CASSSPEGGYNYEQYF
TGTGCCAGCAGCTCCCCAGAGGGAGGGTACAACTACGAGCAGTACTTC
>.|.|TRBV5-4|TRBJ1-3
CASSLTAGFGGNTIYF
TGTGCCAGCAGCTTGACAGCAGGGTTCGGAGGAAACACCATATATTTT
>.|.|TRBV13|TRBJ2-3
CASSSPIESSSDTQYF
TGTGCCAGCAGCTCCCCCATCGAGAGTTCATCCGATACGCAGTATTTT
>.|TRBD1|TRBV27|TRBJ1-4
CASSIQGKSNEKLFF
TGTGCCAGCAGCATACAGGGGAAGTCTAATGAAAAACTGTTTTTT
>.|.|TRBV5-6|TRBJ1-2
CASSLRRGPIYGYTF
TGTGCCAGCAGCTTGAGAAGGGGCCCGATCTATGGCTACACCTTC
>.|TRBD1|TRBV10-3|TRBJ1-6
CAISETDRVNSPLHF
TGTGCCATCAGTGAGACCGACAGGGTTAATTCACCCCTCCACTTT
>.|TRBD1|TRBV19|TRBJ2-6
CASSHQGAGANVLTF
TGTGCCAGTAGTCACCAGGGGGCCGGGGCCAACGTCCTGACTTTC
>.|.|TRBV29-1|TRBJ2-5
CSVGAQGNWETQYF
TGCAGCGTAGGGGCTCAGGGGAATTGGGAGACCCAGTACTTC
>.|.|TRBV18|TRBJ1-1
CASSPPGAGAFF
TGTGCCAGCTCACCACCAGGCGCAGGAGCTTTCTTT
>.|TRBD2|TRBV19|TRBJ2-1
CASSMAPGLAGGYNEQFF
TGTGCCAGTAGTATGGCCCCGGGACTAGCGGGGGGCTACAATGAGCAGTTCTTC
>.|.|TRBV5-4|TRBJ2-5
CASSLGSSREQYF
TGTGCCAGCAGCTTGGGAAGTTCGAGGGAGCAGTACTTC
>.|.|TRBV5-1|TRBJ2-7
CASSQSYEQYF
TGCGCCAGCAGCCAATCCTACGAGCAGTACTTC
>.|TRBD1|TRBV6-5|TRBJ2-7
CASSYTLDRAIYEQYF
TGTGCCAGCAGTTATACCTTGGACAGGGCAATATACGAGCAGTACTTC
>.|TRBD1|TRBV7-3|TRBJ2-1
CASSLGQGNEQFF
TGTGCCAGCAGCTTGGGACAGGGAAATGAGCAGTTCTTC
>.|TRBD2|TRBV7-3|TRBJ2-7
CASSLVAGGTYEQYF
TGTGCCAGCAGCTTAGTAGCGGGGGGGACCTACGAGCAGTACTTC
>.|TRBD1|TRBV6-4|TRBJ1-5
CASSDSTGTQPQHF
TGTGCCAGCAGTGACTCGACAGGGACGCAGCCCCAGCATTTT
>few|.|TRBV11-3|TRBJ2-7
CASSSSSFYEQYF
TGTGCCAGCAGCTCGTCTAGCTTCTACGAGCAGTACTTC
>.|TRBD1|TRBV6-1|TRBJ1-1
CASSWGQGRSEAFF
TGTGCCAGCAGTTGGGGACAGGGGCGAAGTGAAGCTTTCTTT